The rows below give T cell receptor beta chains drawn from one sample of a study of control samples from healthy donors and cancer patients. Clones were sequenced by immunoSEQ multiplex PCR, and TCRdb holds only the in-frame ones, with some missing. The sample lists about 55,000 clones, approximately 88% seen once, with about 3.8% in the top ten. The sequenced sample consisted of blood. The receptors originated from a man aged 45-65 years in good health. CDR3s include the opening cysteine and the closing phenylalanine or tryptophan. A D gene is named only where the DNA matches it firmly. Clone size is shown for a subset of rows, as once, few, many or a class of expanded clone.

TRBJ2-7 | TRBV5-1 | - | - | TGCGCCAGCAGCTTGTCCTCCGGGGACTACGAGCAGTACTTC | CASSLSSGDYEQYF
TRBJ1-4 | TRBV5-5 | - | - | TGTGCCAGCAGCCGACATGGGGTTCCTGAAAAACTGTTTTTT | CASSRHGVPEKLFF
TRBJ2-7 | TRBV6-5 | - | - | TGTGCCAGCAGTTACAGCCTTAACCCGGGTTCCGAGCAGTACTTC | CASSYSLNPGSEQYF
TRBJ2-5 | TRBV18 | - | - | TGTGCCAGCTCCGGTGGAGAAGAGACCCAGTACTTC | CASSGGEETQYF
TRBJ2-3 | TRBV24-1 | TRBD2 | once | TGTGCCACCAGTGATTCTTTCGGCGGGAGAAGCACAGATACGCAGTATTTT | CATSDSFGGRSTDTQYF
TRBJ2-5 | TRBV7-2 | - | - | TGTGCCAGCAGCTTAGTAGGTGGCGGAGAGTGGGCGGAGACCCAGTACTTC | CASSLVGGGEWAETQYF
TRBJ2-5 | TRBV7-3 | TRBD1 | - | TGTGCCAGCAGCTCGACAGGGGCACTGGAGACCCAGTACTTC | CASSSTGALETQYF
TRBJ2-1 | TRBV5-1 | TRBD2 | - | TGCGCCAGCAGCTTGGGAGGGACTAGCGGCGAAACAGAGCAGTTCTTC | CASSLGGTSGETEQFF
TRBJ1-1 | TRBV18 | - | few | TGTGCCAGCTCACCAAGAGGGAACACTGAAGCTTTCTTT | CASSPRGNTEAFF
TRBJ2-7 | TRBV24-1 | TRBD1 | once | TGTGCCACCAGTGATCCACAGTCCGGGACAGACCCCTACGAGCAGTACTTC | CATSDPQSGTDPYEQYF
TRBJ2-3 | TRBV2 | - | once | TGTGCCAGCAGTGACACAGATACGCAGTATTTT | CASSDTDTQYF
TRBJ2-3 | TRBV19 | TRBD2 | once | TGTGCCAGTAGTTTCAGCGGGAACACAGATACGCAGTATTTT | CASSFSGNTDTQYF
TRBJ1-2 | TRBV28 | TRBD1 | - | TGTGCCAGCAGCCCTTCGGACAGGGCTAACTATGGCTACACCTTC | CASSPSDRANYGYTF
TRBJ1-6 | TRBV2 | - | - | TGTGCCAGCAGTGTCGGGCGAAGGGATCCCTTATTGCATTCACCCCTCCACTTT | CASSVGRRDPLLHSPLHF
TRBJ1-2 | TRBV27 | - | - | TGTGCCAGCAGTTTACACAGCAACTATGGCTACACCTTC | CASSLHSNYGYTF
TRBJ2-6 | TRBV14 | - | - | TGTGCCAGCAGCCTCACACTGCACTCTGGGGCCAACGTCCTGACTTTC | CASSLTLHSGANVLTF
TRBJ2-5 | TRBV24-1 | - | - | TGTGCCACCAGTGATTTGGGGATCGGGGACAAAGAGACCCAGTACTTC | CATSDLGIGDKETQYF
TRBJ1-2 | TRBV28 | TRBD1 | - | TGTGCCAGCAGTCCAACAGACAGGGGGCCTAACTATGGCTACACCTTC | CASSPTDRGPNYGYTF
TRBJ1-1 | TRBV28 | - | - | TGTGCCAGCATCTCCGGGCAGGGAAGGACTGAAGCTTTCTTT | CASISGQGRTEAFF
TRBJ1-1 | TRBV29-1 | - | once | TGCAGCGTTGAAAACCCAAACACTGAAGCTTTCTTT | CSVENPNTEAFF
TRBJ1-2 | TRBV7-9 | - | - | TGTGCCAGCAGCTTACTCTTAGGGGTCGATGGCTACACCTTC | CASSLLLGVDGYTF
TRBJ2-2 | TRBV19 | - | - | TGTGCCAGTAGTATGGCAGGAGCTAACACCGGGGAGCTGTTTTTT | CASSMAGANTGELFF
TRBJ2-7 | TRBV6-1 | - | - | TGTGCCAGCAGTGAAACCCCAGGTCCGTACGAGCAGTACTTC | CASSETPGPYEQYF
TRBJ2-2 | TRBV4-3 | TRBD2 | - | TGCGCCAGCAGCCAAGATATAAGGGGAGGGGACACCGGGGAGCTGTTTTTT | CASSQDIRGGDTGELFF
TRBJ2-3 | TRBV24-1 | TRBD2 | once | TGTGCCACCAGTGATCTCCCCGGGACTAGGCCAGATACGCAGTATTTT | CATSDLPGTRPDTQYF
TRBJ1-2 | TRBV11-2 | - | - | TGTGCCAGCAGCTTAAATAGACAGGTTTTTGGCTACACCTTC | CASSLNRQVFGYTF
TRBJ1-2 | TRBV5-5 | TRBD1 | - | TGTGCCAGCAGCCCTGGACAGGGAAGGGACTATGGCTACACCTTC | CASSPGQGRDYGYTF
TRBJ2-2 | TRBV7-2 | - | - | TGTGCCAGCAGGCGACCAGCGAACACCGGGGAGCTGTTTTTT | CASRRPANTGELFF
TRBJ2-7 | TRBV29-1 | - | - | TGCAGCGTAGAAAGTGTTTACGAGCAGTACTTC | CSVESVYEQYF